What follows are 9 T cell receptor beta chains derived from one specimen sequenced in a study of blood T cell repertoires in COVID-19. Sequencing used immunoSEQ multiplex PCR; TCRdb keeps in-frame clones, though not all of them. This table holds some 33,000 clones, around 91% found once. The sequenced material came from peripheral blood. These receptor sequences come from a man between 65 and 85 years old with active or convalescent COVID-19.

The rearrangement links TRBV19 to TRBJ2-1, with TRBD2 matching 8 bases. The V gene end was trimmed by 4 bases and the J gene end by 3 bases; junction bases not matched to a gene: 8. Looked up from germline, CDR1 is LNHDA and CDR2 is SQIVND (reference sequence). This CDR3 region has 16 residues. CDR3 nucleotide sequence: TGTGCCAGTAGTAAATTAGCGGGATCGAACTACAATGAGCAGTTCTTC. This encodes CASSKLAGSNYNEQFF.

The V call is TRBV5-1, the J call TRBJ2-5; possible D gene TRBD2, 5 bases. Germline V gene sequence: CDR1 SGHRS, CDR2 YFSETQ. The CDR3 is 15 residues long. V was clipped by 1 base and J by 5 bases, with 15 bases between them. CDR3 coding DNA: TGCGCCAGCAGCTTGCTCCGGGATGAGATTGAGACCCAGTACTTC. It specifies CASSLLRDEIETQYF.

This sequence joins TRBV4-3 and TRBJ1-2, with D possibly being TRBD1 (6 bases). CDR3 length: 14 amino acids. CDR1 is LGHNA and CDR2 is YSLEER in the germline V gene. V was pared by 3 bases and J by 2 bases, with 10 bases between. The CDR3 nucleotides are TGCGCCAGCAGCCACCTGACAGGAAACTATGGCTACACCTTC. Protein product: CASSHLTGNYGYTF.

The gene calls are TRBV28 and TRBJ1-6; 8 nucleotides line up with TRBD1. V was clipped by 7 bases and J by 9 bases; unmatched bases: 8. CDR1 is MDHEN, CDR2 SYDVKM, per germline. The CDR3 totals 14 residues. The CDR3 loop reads CASIRDRSISPLHF. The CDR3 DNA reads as TGTGCCAGCATCCGGGACAGGAGTATTTCACCCCTCCACTTT.

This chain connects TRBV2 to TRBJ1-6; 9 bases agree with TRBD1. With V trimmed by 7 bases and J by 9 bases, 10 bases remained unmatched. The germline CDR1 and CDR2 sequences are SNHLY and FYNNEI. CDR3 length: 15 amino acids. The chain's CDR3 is CASILQGARGSPLHF. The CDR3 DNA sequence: TGTGCCAGCATATTACAGGGGGCCAGGGGTTCACCCCTCCACTTT.

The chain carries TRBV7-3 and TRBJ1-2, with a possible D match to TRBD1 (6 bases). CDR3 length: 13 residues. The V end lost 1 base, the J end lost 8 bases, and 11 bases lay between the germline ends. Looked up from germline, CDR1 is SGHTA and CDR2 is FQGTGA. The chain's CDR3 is CASSLIDGTGYTF. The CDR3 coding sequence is TGTGCCAGCAGCTTAATAGATGGGACAGGCTACACCTTC.

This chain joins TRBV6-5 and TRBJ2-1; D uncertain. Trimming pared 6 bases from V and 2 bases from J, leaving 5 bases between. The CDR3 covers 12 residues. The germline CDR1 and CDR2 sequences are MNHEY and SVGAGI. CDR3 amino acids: CASRLAYNEQFF. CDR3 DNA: TGTGCCAGCAGACTGGCCTACAATGAGCAGTTCTTC.

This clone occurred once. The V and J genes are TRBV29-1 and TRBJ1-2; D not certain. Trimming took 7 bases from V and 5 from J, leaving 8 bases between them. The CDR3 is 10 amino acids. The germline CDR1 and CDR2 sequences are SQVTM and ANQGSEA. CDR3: CSAKLYGYTF. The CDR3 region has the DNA TGCAGCGCCAAACTTTATGGCTACACCTTC.

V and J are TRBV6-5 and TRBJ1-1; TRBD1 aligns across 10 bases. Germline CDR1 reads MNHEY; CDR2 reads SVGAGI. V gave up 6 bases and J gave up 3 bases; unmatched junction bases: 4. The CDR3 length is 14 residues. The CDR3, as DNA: TGTGCCAGCAGCCGGACAGGGGGAGACACTGAAGCTTTCTTT. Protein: CASSRTGGDTEAFF.